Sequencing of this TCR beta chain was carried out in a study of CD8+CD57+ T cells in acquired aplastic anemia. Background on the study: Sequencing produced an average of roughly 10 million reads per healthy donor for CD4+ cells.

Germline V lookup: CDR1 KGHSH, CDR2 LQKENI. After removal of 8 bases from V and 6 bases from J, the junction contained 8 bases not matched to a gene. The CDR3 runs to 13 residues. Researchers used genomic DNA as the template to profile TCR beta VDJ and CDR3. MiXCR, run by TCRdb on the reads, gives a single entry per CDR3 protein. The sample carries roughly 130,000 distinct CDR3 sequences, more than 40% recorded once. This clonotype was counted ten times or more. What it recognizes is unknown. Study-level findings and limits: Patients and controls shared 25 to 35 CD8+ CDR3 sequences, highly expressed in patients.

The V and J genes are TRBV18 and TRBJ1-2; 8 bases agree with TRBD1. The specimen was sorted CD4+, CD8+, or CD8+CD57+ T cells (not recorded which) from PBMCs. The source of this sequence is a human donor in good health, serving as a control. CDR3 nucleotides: TGTGCCAGCACCGACAGGGGATCGGATGGCTACACCTTC. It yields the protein CASTDRGSDGYTF. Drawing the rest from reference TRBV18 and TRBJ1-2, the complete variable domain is NAGVMQNPRHLVRRRGQEARLRCSPMKGHSHVYWYRQLPEEGLKFMVYLQKENIIDESGMPKERFSAEFPKEGPSILRIQQVVRGDSAAYFCASTDRGSDGYTFGSGTRLTVV.